This section outlines one TCR beta chain sequence together with its context. These data are taken from a study of blood T cell repertoires in COVID-19. Per the germline V gene, CDR1 is SGDLS and CDR2 is YYNGEE. The V gene lost 2 bases and the J gene lost 5 bases, with 14 bases spanning the gap. The CDR3 has 14 residues. In assigning cohorts, the study relied on participant-reported clinical history. In the authors' workflow: The assay estimated nucleated cells by amplifying reference gene primers. Using immunoSEQ multiplex PCR, the repertoire was profiled, and TCRdb retains in-frame clones only, with some absent. The V and J calls and clone size come from that table; D and trimming were worked out from the DNA. The sample records over 110,000 clones, about 87% being singletons.

This clonotype was sampled from a man aged 45 to 65 in a cohort exposed to, infected with or recovered from COVID-19 (not recorded which). The material sequenced was PBMCs or T cells enriched from blood (not recorded which). The chain couples TRBV9 to TRBJ2-7; D is perhaps TRBD2 (5 bases). The CDR3 protein is CASSVGPLGDEQYF. The CDR3 DNA sequence: TGTGCCAGCAGCGTCGGACCGCTGGGAGACGAGCAGTACTTC.